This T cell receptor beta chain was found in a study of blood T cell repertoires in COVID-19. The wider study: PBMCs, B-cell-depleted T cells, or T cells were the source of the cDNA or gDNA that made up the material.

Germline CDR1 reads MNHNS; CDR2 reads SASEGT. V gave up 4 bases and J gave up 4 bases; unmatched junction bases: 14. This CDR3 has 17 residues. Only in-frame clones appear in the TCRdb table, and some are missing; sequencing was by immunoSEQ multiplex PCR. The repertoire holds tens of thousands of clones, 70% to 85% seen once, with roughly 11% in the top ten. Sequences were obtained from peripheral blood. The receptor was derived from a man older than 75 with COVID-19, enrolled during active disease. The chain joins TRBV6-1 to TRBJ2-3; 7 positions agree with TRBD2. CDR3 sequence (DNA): TGTGCCAGCAGTGCCCGATTTGGGGGAGGGAGCGCAGATACGCAGTATTTT. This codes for CASSARFGGGSADTQYF.